This TCR beta chain was retrieved from a study of blood T cell repertoires in COVID-19. Across the study: COVID-19 samples, acute and convalescent, were from the United States, Italy and Spain. In each case, the material was cDNA or gDNA derived from T cells, B-cell-depleted T cells, or PBMCs.

Germline values: CDR1 LNHDA, CDR2 SQIVND (reference sequence). V shed 2 bases, J shed 7 bases, and the junction held 4 bases outside the gene matches. The CDR3 consists of 14 residues. Those enrolled in Seattle joined during active infection and were followed longitudinally afterward. Original analysis: Amplified reference gene primers provided the basis for estimating nucleated cell counts. The data were produced by immunoSEQ multiplex PCR, yet TCRdb's version contains in-frame clones alone and is incomplete. V and J calls plus clone size are reproduced from that table; the DNA served to infer D and trimming. The table includes 62,000 or so clones, roughly 78% detected once.

V gene TRBV19 combines with J gene TRBJ2-1, with 8 bases identical to TRBD1. This receptor was obtained from a man in his sixties with COVID-19, enrolled during active disease. Sequencing was performed on peripheral blood. In DNA form, the CDR3 reads TGTGCCAGTAGTATAACAGGGGGTTGGAATGAGCAGTTCTTC. Translation gives CASSITGGWNEQFF.